These T cell receptor beta chains were read from a single sample in a study of T cell responses to AZD1222 COVID-19 vaccine. Clones were read by immunoSEQ multiplex PCR, and TCRdb kept only the in-frame ones, dropping some. The sample gives 200,000 or so clones, 85% to 95% of which show up once; over 9.5% is in the top ten. Material: peripheral blood, obtained on day 0 of AZD1222 vaccination. Source of these receptors: an adult in good health. Both conserved end residues are part of each CDR3. A D gene is named only where the DNA matches it firmly. Clone size is stated in some rows and not others, as once, few, many or a class when expanded.

TRBV3-1/TRBV3-2	-	TRBJ1-3	-	TGTGCCAGCAGTCCTAGCGTCTCTGGAAACACCATATATTTT	CASSPSVSGNTIYF
TRBV4-2	-	TRBJ1-1	-	TGTGCCAGCAGGCCTCAGGGGTCCAACACTGAAGCTTTCTTT	CASRPQGSNTEAFF
TRBV7-9	once	TRBJ1-6	TRBD1	TGTGCCAGCAGCCACCCCGGGACAGGGGTGTCACCCCTCCACTTT	CASSHPGTGVSPLHF
TRBV28	-	TRBJ1-1	-	TGTGCCAGCAGTTCCCCGACGTGGAAGCTGAACACTGAAGCTTTCTTT	CASSSPTWKLNTEAFF
TRBV5-1	once	TRBJ2-1	TRBD2	TGCGCCAGCAGCTCCCCCTCGACTAGCGGGAGGACCTACAATGAGCAGTTCTTC	CASSSPSTSGRTYNEQFF
TRBV5-1	-	TRBJ1-5	TRBD1	TGCGCCAGCAGCATGACAGGGCCTAATCAGCCCCAGCATTTT	CASSMTGPNQPQHF
TRBV27	-	TRBJ1-2	TRBD1	TGTGCCAGCGGGACCGGGACAGGGGGCGCGGTCGCTGGCTACACCTTC	CASGTGTGGAVAGYTF
TRBV5-6	-	TRBJ2-1	-	TGTGCCAGCAGCTTGAAGGGGGGGCCAGGCAATGAGCAGTTCTTC	CASSLKGGPGNEQFF
TRBV27	-	TRBJ2-3	-	TGTGCCAGCAGTCCCGAACGCCATACGCAGTATTTT	CASSPERHTQYF
TRBV10-3	-	TRBJ1-1	-	TGTGCCATCAGTGAGGCGGGATTGGACACTGAAGCTTTCTTT	CAISEAGLDTEAFF
TRBV10-3	-	TRBJ1-3	-	TGTGCCATCAGTGAGTCTAAACAGCAAACCATATATTTT	CAISESKQQTIYF
TRBV11-2	-	TRBJ2-5	-	TGTGCCAGCAGCTCCGGTGCGGGCGACTTTCAAGAGACCCAGTACTTC	CASSSGAGDFQETQYF
TRBV21-1	-	TRBJ1-6	-	TGTGCCAGCAGCTTGTACAGGGTCTCCTATAATTCACCCCTCCACTTT	CASSLYRVSYNSPLHF
TRBV14	-	TRBJ1-1	-	TGTGCCAGCAGCCAACCCTTGCCGGGGCGGAACACTGAAGCTTTCTTT	CASSQPLPGRNTEAFF
TRBV28	-	TRBJ2-5	-	TGTGCCAGCAGGCCGGAGGGGGCTACTCAAGAGACCCAGTACTTC	CASRPEGATQETQYF
TRBV12-5	-	TRBJ2-1	TRBD1	TGTGCTAGTGGTCCCGATGGGGACAGTTCCTACAATGAGCAGTTCTTC	CASGPDGDSSYNEQFF
TRBV12-5	-	TRBJ1-5	-	TGTGCTAGTGGTTTGCCTGGAGGGGGAGTAGGTCAGCCCCAGCATTTT	CASGLPGGGVGQPQHF
TRBV6-5	-	TRBJ1-3	-	TGTGCCAGCAGTTGGGGCACAAACTCTGGAAACACCATATATTTT	CASSWGTNSGNTIYF
TRBV3-1/TRBV3-2	-	TRBJ1-4	-	TGTGCCAGCAGCCATAATGTTTACGCCTCAGAAAAACTGTTTTTT	CASSHNVYASEKLFF
TRBV11-2	-	TRBJ1-4	-	TGTGCCAGTCACGCACGAGGGACAACTAATGAAAAACTGTTTTTT	CASHARGTTNEKLFF
TRBV4-2	once	TRBJ2-1	TRBD2	TGTGCCAGCAGCCAAGATAGCGGGAGCTCCTACAATGAGCAGTTCTTC	CASSQDSGSSYNEQFF
TRBV6-6	-	TRBJ2-3	TRBD2	TGTGCCAGCAGTCGACGTACGCGTAGCGGGCCCGGCTCTAGCACAGATACGCAGTATTTT	CASSRRTRSGPGSSTDTQYF
TRBV29-1	-	TRBJ1-1	TRBD1	TGCAGCGCCGGACAGGGGGTGGGAGCTTTCTTT	CSAGQGVGAFF